This entry lists 19 T cell receptor beta chains sequenced from one sample in a study of T cells after yellow fever vaccination. TCRdb ran MiXCR on the 5' RACE reads and lists one entry per CDR3 protein. This table has 350,000 to 450,000 distinct CDR3 sequences, 6.2% appearing once. The material was PBMCs, obtained 5 days after the yellow fever booster vaccination. The origin of the receptors is a man aged 30 to 45 who received the YFV17D yellow fever vaccine.

This chain connects TRBV6-2 or TRBV6-3 to TRBJ2-1, with 10 bases matching TRBD2. From germline, CDR1 is MNHEY and CDR2 SVGEGT. CDR3 length: 15 amino acids. The junction had 11 bases not matched to a gene; V was cut back by 6 bases and J by 9 bases. In DNA, the CDR3 is TGTGCCAGCAGCGCCCAGCGGGAGGGATGGGGTGAGCAGTTCTTC. Protein sequence: CASSAQREGWGEQFF.

This clonotype was counted only a few times. The CDR3 loop is CSVIPPMDRVKNIQYF. For the CDR3, the DNA is TGCAGTGTGATCCCTCCAATGGACAGGGTCAAAAACATTCAGTACTTC. The chain is built from TRBV20-1 and TRBJ2-4, with 8 bases identical to TRBD1. The CDR3 length is 16 residues. Trimming removed 7 bases from V and 3 bases from J; junction bases left unmatched: 14. The germline CDR1 and CDR2 sequences are DFQATT and SNEGSKA (reference sequence).

V usage is TRBV3-1 and J usage is TRBJ2-7, with D unclear. Trimming removed 4 bases from V and 1 base from J, with 11 bases in between. The CDR3 is made up of 14 amino acids. Germline CDR1 reads LGHDT; CDR2 reads YNNKEL (reference sequence). The CDR3 is CASSPPGDSYEQYF. DNA for the CDR3: TGTGCCAGCAGCCCCCCCGGAGATTCCTACGAGCAGTACTTC.

This rearrangement joins TRBV19 to TRBJ1-4, with a tentative D call TRBD1 (5 bases). The CDR3 has 14 residues. V was shortened by 3 bases and J by 4 bases, with 9 bases between the two germline ends. Germline values: CDR1 LNHDA, CDR2 SQIVND (reference sequence). The DNA for the CDR3 is TGTGCCAGTAGTATCCGGCAGGGTAATGAAAAACTGTTTTTT. This sequence encodes CASSIRQGNEKLFF.

The chain recombines TRBV7-6 with TRBJ2-3; 11 bases are shared with TRBD2. There are 14 residues in the CDR3. The germline CDR1 and CDR2 sequences are SGHVS and FNYEAQ. The junction had 4 bases not matched to a gene; V was cut back by 1 base and J by 10 bases. Here the CDR3 DNA reads TGTGCCAGCAGCTTAGAAAGACTAGCGGGATCGCAGTATTTT. It encodes CASSLERLAGSQYF.

This clonotype has a handful of counts. The chain couples TRBV15 to TRBJ2-7; D ambiguous. Germline values: CDR1 LNHNV, CDR2 YYDKDF (reference sequence). V was pared by 0 bases and J by 3 bases, with 12 bases between. The CDR3 is 15 amino acids. The CDR3 coding sequence is TGTGCCACCAGCAGAGACAGCACCCCCAACTACGAGCAGTACTTC. It codes for CATSRDSTPNYEQYF.

This clonotype was detected only a few times. The chain links TRBV20-1 to TRBJ2-1; 8 nucleotides align to TRBD2. J was trimmed by 1 base and V by 5 bases; bases with no gene match: 10. This CDR3 has 16 amino acids. Germline CDR1 reads DFQATT; CDR2 reads SNEGSKA (reference sequence). The CDR3 loop reads CSAAPPGRGSYNEQFF. DNA of the CDR3: TGCAGTGCTGCCCCCCCCGGGAGGGGGTCCTACAATGAGCAGTTCTTC.

This clonotype was counted at least ten times. The chain joins TRBV6-6 to TRBJ1-1; no definite D call. Trimming left V 2 bases short and J 0 bases short, with 4 bases between. Germline V gene lookup returns CDR1 MNHNY and CDR2 SVGAGI (reference sequence). CDR3 length: 13 residues. CDR3 sequence reads: CASSYILNTEAFF. The CDR3 DNA reads TGTGCCAGCAGTTACATACTGAACACTGAAGCTTTCTTT.

This clonotype was seen repeatedly, ten times or more. The gene calls are TRBV27 and TRBJ2-3; 9 positions agree with TRBD1. J gave up 2 bases and V 4 bases, and 7 bases lay outside the gene matches. Germline V CDR1 and CDR2: MNHEY, SMNVEV (reference sequence). This CDR3 is 16 amino acids long. The CDR3 spells CASSSRDRVDTDTQYF. The CDR3 DNA reads as TGTGCCAGCAGTTCCCGGGACAGGGTTGACACAGATACGCAGTATTTT.

This sequence joins TRBV5-1 and TRBJ2-3; D not resolved. Trimming took 3 bases from V and 6 from J, leaving 17 bases between them. The germline V gene encodes CDR1 SGHRS and CDR2 YFSETQ. The CDR3 runs 15 residues. CDR3 sequence reads: CASSWAPGDGDTQYF. DNA for the CDR3: TGCGCCAGCAGCTGGGCCCCCGGAGACGGTGATACGCAGTATTTT.

This clonotype was seen repeatedly, ten times or more. This chain links TRBV27 with TRBJ1-2; D may be TRBD1 (6 bases). CDR3 size: 14 residues. Germline CDR1 reads MNHEY; CDR2 reads SMNVEV (reference sequence). The V end was cut by 2 bases, the J end by 4 bases, with 11 bases between. The CDR3 coding sequence is TGTGCCAGCAGTTTAACAGGGCAAGGCTATGGCTACACCTTC. The encoded protein is CASSLTGQGYGYTF.

The chain uses TRBV6-2 or TRBV6-3 and TRBJ2-7, with 10 bases fitting TRBD2. CDR3 length: 17 amino acids. Unmatched junction bases numbered 11, after V lost 2 bases and J lost 4 bases. Germline V gene data show CDR1 as MNHEY and CDR2 as SVGEGT. The CDR3 region has the DNA TGTGCCAGCAGTTACCAGAGTGGGACTAGCGACCTGTACGAGCAGTACTTC. This codes for CASSYQSGTSDLYEQYF.

This clonotype was detected ten times or more. This rearrangement joins TRBV20-1 to TRBJ2-3; 9 bases fit TRBD2. This CDR3 is built from 16 residues. After removal of 0 bases from V and 3 bases from J, the junction contained 7 bases not matched to a gene. Per germline, CDR1 DFQATT and CDR2 SNEGSKA (reference sequence). The CDR3 is CSARDRRLAATDTQYF. CDR3 nucleotide sequence: TGCAGTGCTAGAGATCGGCGACTAGCGGCAACAGATACGCAGTATTTT.

This clonotype appeared a few times. The gene calls are TRBV6-1 and TRBJ2-2, with no clear D. Looked up from germline, CDR1 is MNHNS and CDR2 is SASEGT. CDR3 size: 15 residues. V was cut by 7 bases and J by 6 bases, with 18 bases left in between. The CDR3, as DNA: TGTGCCAGCATCGAGGTTGGGGTCTTAGCCGGGGAGCTGTTTTTT. Protein: CASIEVGVLAGELFF.

This chain uses TRBV7-2 with TRBJ1-1; TRBD1 might be the D (6 bases). V was clipped by 3 bases and J by 7 bases, with 24 bases between them. The CDR3 covers 17 residues. From germline, CDR1 is SGHTA and CDR2 FQGNSA. The CDR3 protein is CASSFMAGQGRGGEAFF. The DNA for the CDR3 is TGTGCCAGCAGCTTTATGGCCGGGCAGGGGCGGGGCGGTGAAGCTTTCTTT.

This clonotype came up a few times. The chain links TRBV6-5 to TRBJ2-2; TRBD2 matches 11 bases. The germline V gene encodes CDR1 MNHEY and CDR2 SVGAGI. Germline trimming cut 2 bases from V and 2 bases from J; bases unmatched to any gene: 7. CDR3 length: 18 residues. The chain's CDR3 is CASSYTMGLAANTGELFF. The CDR3 DNA reads TGTGCCAGCAGTTACACGATGGGACTAGCGGCAAACACCGGGGAGCTGTTTTTT.

In this sample, this clonotype turned up many times. J is TRBJ1-3 and V is TRBV6-5; D call uncertain. The V gene's germline CDR1 is MNHEY and CDR2 SVGAGI. CDR3 length equals 13 residues. The V and J ends lost 3 bases and 2 bases respectively, with 5 bases between them. In nucleotides, the CDR3 is TGTGCCAGCAGTTATCTTACTGGAAACACCATATATTTT. Translated: CASSYLTGNTIYF.

This clonotype was recorded at least ten times. The J gene is TRBJ1-1, the V gene TRBV5-1; TRBD1 agrees at 8 bases. This CDR3 has 14 residues. The trim removed 3 bases at V and 8 bases at J, leaving 9 bases unmatched. CDR1 and CDR2 from the germline V gene are SGHRS and YFSETQ. The CDR3 sequence: CASSSGGQGGEAFF. The CDR3 region has the DNA TGCGCCAGCAGCTCGGGCGGACAGGGCGGGGAAGCTTTCTTT.

This clonotype was counted only a few times. The gene calls are TRBV11-2 and TRBJ2-4, with 7 bases matching TRBD1. The CDR3 length is 19 residues. With 2 bases clipped from V and 2 bases from J, the junction kept 15 bases outside the gene matches. The germline CDR1 and CDR2 sequences are SGHAT and FQNNGV. This chain's CDR3 is CASSLSNRDSSRPKNIQYF. Here the CDR3 DNA reads TGTGCCAGCAGCTTAAGTAACCGGGACAGTTCACGGCCCAAAAACATTCAGTACTTC.